The 13 T cell receptor beta chains below were found in one sample sequenced in a study of blood T cell repertoires in COVID-19. Method: immunoSEQ multiplex PCR; TCRdb's copy keeps in-frame clones and lacks some. In the table there are some 300,000 clones, around four fifths of which are singletons. The sample consisted of peripheral blood. Receptors originate from a woman aged 45 to 65 with active or convalescent COVID-19.

The J gene is TRBJ2-7, the V gene TRBV29-1, with 12 bases aligning to TRBD1. Trimming cost V 4 bases and J 2 bases; bases outside gene matches: 18. This CDR3 spans 19 amino acids. The germline V gene has CDR1 SQVTM and CDR2 ANQGSEA. As DNA, the CDR3 is TGCAGCGTTGTGGGGTACCCGGGACAGGGGGCGCCTACCCCCTACGAGCAGTACTTC. Protein product: CSVVGYPGQGAPTPYEQYF.

The genes are TRBV4-1 and TRBJ2-7, with 10 positions matching TRBD1. The trim removed 1 base at V and 2 bases at J, leaving 8 bases unmatched. Germline V gives CDR1 MGHRA, CDR2 YSYEKL. This CDR3 has 17 amino acids. The CDR3 DNA reads TGCGCCAGCAGCCAAGTTTCACGACAGGGGGCTACCTACGAGCAGTACTTC. Translating it yields CASSQVSRQGATYEQYF.

This rearrangement joins TRBV28 to TRBJ1-5; D is perhaps TRBD1 (6 bases). V was shortened by 5 bases and J by 2 bases, with 19 bases between the two germline ends. CDR1 and CDR2 (germline): MDHEN, SYDVKM. The CDR3 runs 17 residues. The CDR3 coding sequence is TGTGCCAGCAGTGTATCCTCCATTTGGACAGGCAATCAGCCCCAGCATTTT. Translation gives CASSVSSIWTGNQPQHF. The whole variable domain, remainder taken from reference TRBV28 and TRBJ1-5, is DVKVTQSSRYLVKRTGEKVFLECVQDMDHENMFWYRQDPGLGLRLIYFSYDVKMKEKGDIPEGYSVSREKKERFSLILESASTNQTSMYLCASSVSSIWTGNQPQHFGDGTRLSIL.

This chain uses TRBV6-1 with TRBJ1-6; 7 bases match TRBD1. Germline V lookup: CDR1 MNHNS, CDR2 SASEGT. The CDR3 length is 14 residues. V lost 1 base to trimming and J lost 8 bases; unmatched junction nucleotides: 2. The CDR3 DNA reads TGTGCCAGCAGTGAAGGGACAGGTTATTCACCCCTCCACTTT. Translated: CASSEGTGYSPLHF.

CDR3 sequence: CASSTWTGPSSYEQYF. Here the CDR3 DNA reads TGTGCCAGTAGTACGTGGACAGGGCCAAGCTCCTACGAGCAGTACTTC. V usage is TRBV19 and J usage is TRBJ2-7; 8 bases line up with TRBD1. This CDR3 is 16 amino acids long. V gave up 4 bases and J gave up 0 bases; unmatched junction bases: 8. The germline V gene has CDR1 LNHDA and CDR2 SQIVND (reference sequence).

The chain is built from TRBV28 and TRBJ2-7; weak D call: TRBD1 (6 bases). Per germline, CDR1 MDHEN and CDR2 SYDVKM. CDR3 length: 12 amino acids. Trimming took 2 bases from V and 4 from J, leaving 6 bases between them. CDR3: CASSLRGYEQYF. CDR3 bases: TGTGCCAGCAGTTTAAGGGGGTACGAGCAGTACTTC.

V usage is TRBV28 and J usage is TRBJ1-1, with 7 bases identical to TRBD1. This CDR3 contains 15 residues. Germline CDR1 and CDR2: MDHEN and SYDVKM. The ends lost 8 bases at V and 4 bases at J; junction bases unmatched: 13. CDR3 loop: CASASLGGLGTEAFF. As DNA, the CDR3 is TGTGCCAGCGCATCTCTAGGGGGCTTGGGCACTGAAGCTTTCTTT.

V is TRBV5-6 and J is TRBJ1-2; D is undetermined. V gave up 3 bases and J gave up 8 bases, with 14 bases separating them. Germline V gives CDR1 SGHDT, CDR2 YYEEEE. This CDR3 comprises 13 residues. DNA of the CDR3: TGTGCCAGCAGCTCCGGGATCCCGGGGGGCTACACCTTC. Translating it yields CASSSGIPGGYTF.

This sequence joins TRBV6-5 and TRBJ2-5; unclear D gene. CDR3 length: 14 residues. Trimming stripped 0 bases from V and 5 bases from J, with 10 bases between. Per germline, CDR1 MNHEY and CDR2 SVGAGI. CDR3 region: CASSYSISWETQYF. The CDR3 DNA reads as TGTGCCAGCAGTTACTCCATTAGCTGGGAGACCCAGTACTTC.

The chain joins TRBV12-3 or TRBV12-4 to TRBJ2-5; D gene unclear. This CDR3 has 11 amino acids. The V and J ends lost 5 bases and 3 bases respectively, with 4 bases between them. This CDR3 is CASSREETQYF. Here the CDR3 DNA reads TGTGCCAGCAGTCGGGAAGAGACCCAGTACTTC.

This sequence joins TRBV12-3 or TRBV12-4 and TRBJ2-7; D gene uncertain. This CDR3 comprises 12 residues. V was cut by 2 bases and J by 12 bases, with 14 bases left in between. Here the CDR3 DNA reads TGTGCCAGCAGTTTATCGACGGGTGGTCGGTACTTC. Its protein product is CASSLSTGGRYF.

This clone showed up just a few times. The chain joins TRBV9 to TRBJ2-2, with a possible D match to TRBD2 (5 bases). The ends were cut back, 0 bases at V and 6 bases at J, with 15 bases in the middle. The CDR3 is 16 amino acids. The germline CDR1 and CDR2 sequences are SGDLS and YYNGEE. This chain's CDR3 is CASSVGAVGLPGELFF. The CDR3 nucleotides read TGTGCCAGCAGCGTAGGCGCAGTCGGACTTCCCGGGGAGCTGTTTTTT.

The chain has TRBV28 and TRBJ1-6, with D perhaps TRBD1 (6 bases). Germline V CDR1 and CDR2: MDHEN, SYDVKM. V dropped 2 bases and J dropped 5 bases, with 13 bases sitting between them. This CDR3 comprises 16 residues. This CDR3 is CASSLITGKNNSPLHF. The DNA for the CDR3 is TGTGCCAGCAGTTTAATAACAGGGAAGAATAATTCACCCCTCCACTTT.